This T cell receptor beta chain is from a study of blood T cell repertoires in COVID-19. The CDR3 extends over 15 amino acids. The V gene end was trimmed by 4 bases and the J gene end by 4 bases; junction bases not matched to a gene: 6. Germline loops: CDR1 MNHEY, CDR2 SVGAGI. The table came from immunoSEQ multiplex PCR; TCRdb's copy has only in-frame clones and leaves some out. The sample consists of about 190,000 clones, 85% to 90% of them appearing once. The sample comprised peripheral blood. This TCR was sampled from a young woman who had recovered from COVID-19. V gene TRBV6-5 combines with J gene TRBJ2-7; 11 bases map to TRBD2. The chain's CDR3 is CASSSLAGGLYEQYV. DNA for the CDR3: TGTGCCAGCAGTTCTCTAGCGGGAGGATTATACGAGCAGTACGTC.